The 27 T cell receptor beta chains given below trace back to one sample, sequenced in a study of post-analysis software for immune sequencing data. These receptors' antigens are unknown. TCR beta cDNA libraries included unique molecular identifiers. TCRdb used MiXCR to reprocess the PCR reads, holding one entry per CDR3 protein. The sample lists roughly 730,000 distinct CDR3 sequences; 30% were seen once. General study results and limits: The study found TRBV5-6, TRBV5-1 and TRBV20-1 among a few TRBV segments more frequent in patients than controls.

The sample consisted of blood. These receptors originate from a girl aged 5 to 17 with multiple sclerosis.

CDR3 nucleotides: TGTGCCAGCAGCTTAGCCGTCGGCATAACTAGCACAGATACGCAGTATTTT. It is translated as CASSLAVGITSTDTQYF. The rearrangement uses TRBV7-9 and TRBJ2-3, with no clear D. V was clipped by 0 bases and J by 0 bases, with 13 bases between them. Germline values: CDR1 SEHNR, CDR2 FQNEAQ (reference sequence). This CDR3 is built from 17 residues. The variable domain in full, completed from reference TRBV7-9 and TRBJ2-3, reads DTGVSQNPRHKITKRGQNVTFRCDPISEHNRLYWYRQTLGQGPEFLTYFQNEAQLEKSRLLSDRFSAERPKGSFSTLEIQRTEQGDSAMYLCASSLAVGITSTDTQYFGPGTRLTVL.

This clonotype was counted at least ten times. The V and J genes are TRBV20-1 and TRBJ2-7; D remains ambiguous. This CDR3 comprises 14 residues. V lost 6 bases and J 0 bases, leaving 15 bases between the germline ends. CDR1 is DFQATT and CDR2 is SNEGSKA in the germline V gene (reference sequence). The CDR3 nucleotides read TGCAGTGCCCCCGCTCCGCTTAGCTCCTACGAGCAGTACTTC. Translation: CSAPAPLSSYEQYF.

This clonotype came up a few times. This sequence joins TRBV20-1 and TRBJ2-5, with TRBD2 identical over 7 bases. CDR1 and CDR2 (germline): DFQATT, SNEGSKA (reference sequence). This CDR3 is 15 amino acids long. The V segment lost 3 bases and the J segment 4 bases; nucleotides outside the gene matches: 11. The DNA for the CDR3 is TGCAGTGCTAGCACTTGGGGGAGGGCCTTAGAGACCCAGTACTTC. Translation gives CSASTWGRALETQYF.

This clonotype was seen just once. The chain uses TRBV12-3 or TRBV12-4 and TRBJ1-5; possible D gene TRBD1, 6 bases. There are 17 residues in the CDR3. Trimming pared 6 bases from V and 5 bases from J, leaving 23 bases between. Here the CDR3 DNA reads TGTGCCAGCAGACTGTGGGCAGGGGCCGGGCATTATCAGCCCCAGCATTTT. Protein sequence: CASRLWAGAGHYQPQHF.

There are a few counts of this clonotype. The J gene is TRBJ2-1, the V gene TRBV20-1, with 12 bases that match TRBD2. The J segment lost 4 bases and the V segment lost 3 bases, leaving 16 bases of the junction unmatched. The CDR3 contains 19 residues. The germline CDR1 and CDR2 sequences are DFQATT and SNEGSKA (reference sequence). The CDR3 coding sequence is TGCAGTGCTAGTCCCCCAGAACTAGCGGGGGGCGGAGTATACAATGAGCAGTTCTTC. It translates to CSASPPELAGGGVYNEQFF.

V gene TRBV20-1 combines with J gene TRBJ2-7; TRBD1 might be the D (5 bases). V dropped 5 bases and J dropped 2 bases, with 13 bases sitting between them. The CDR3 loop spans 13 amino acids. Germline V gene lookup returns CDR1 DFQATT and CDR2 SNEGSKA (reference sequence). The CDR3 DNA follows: TGCAGTGCTGCTCGGACACGCCCCTACGAGCAGTACTTC. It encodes CSAARTRPYEQYF.

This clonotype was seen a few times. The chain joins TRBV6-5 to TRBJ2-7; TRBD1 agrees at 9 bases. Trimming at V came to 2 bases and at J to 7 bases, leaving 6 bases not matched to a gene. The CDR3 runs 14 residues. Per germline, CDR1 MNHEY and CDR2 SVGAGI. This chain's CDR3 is CASSYRGQGWEQYF. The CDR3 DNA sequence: TGTGCCAGCAGTTACCGGGGACAGGGTTGGGAGCAGTACTTC.

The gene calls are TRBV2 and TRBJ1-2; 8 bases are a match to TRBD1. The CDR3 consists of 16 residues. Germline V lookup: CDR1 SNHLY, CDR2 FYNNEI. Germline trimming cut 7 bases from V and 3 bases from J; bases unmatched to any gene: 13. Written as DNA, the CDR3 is TGTGCCAGCACCAGCAGACTCACGACAGGGGACTATGGCTACACCTTC. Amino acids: CASTSRLTTGDYGYTF.

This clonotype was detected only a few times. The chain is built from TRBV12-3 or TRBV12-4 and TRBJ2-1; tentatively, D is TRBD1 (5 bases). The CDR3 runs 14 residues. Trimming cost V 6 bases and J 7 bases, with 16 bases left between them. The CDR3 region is CASRLTQGRNEQFF. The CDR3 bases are TGTGCCAGCAGGCTCACTCAGGGTAGGAATGAGCAGTTCTTC.

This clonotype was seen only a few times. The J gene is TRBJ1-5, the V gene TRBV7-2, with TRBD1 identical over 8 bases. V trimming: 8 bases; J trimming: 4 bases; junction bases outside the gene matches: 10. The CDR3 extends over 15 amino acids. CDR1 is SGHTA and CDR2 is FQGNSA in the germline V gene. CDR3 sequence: CASSRRGQANQPQHF. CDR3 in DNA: TGTGCCAGCTCCCGCCGGGGACAGGCTAATCAGCCCCAGCATTTT.

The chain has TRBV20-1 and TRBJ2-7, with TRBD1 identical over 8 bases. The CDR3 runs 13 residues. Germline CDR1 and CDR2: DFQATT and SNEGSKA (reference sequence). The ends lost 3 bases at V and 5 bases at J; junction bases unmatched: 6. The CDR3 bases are TGCAGTGCTAGGAGGACAGGGCGGGACGAGCAGTACTTC. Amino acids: CSARRTGRDEQYF.

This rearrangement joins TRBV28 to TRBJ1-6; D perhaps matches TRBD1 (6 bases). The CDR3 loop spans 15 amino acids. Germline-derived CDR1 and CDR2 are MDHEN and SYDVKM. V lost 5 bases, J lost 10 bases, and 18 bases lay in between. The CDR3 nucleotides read TGTGCCAGCAGTGGGGGGGAGGGGGATACATCACCCCTCCACTTT. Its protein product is CASSGGEGDTSPLHF.

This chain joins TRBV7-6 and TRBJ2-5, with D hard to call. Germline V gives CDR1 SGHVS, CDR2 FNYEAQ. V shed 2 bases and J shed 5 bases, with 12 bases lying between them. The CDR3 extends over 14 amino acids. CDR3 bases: TGTGCCAGCAGCTTAATGCGTGTTTCGGAGACCCAGTACTTC. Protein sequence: CASSLMRVSETQYF.

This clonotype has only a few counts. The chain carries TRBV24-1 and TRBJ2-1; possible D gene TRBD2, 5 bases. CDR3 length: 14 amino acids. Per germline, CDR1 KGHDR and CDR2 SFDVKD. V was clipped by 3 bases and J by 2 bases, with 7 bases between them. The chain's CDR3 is CATSDSGPYNEQFF. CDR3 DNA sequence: TGTGCCACCAGTGATAGCGGCCCCTACAATGAGCAGTTCTTC.

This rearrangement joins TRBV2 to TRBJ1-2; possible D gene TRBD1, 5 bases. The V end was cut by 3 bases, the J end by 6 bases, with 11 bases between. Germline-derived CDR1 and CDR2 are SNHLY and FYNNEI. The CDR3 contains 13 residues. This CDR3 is CASSESGYDGYTF. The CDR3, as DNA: TGTGCCAGCAGTGAGTCAGGGTATGATGGCTACACCTTC.

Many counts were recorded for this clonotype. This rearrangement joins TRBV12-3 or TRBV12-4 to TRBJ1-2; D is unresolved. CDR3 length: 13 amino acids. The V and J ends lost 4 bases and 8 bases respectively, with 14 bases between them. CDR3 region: CASSYPVREGYTF. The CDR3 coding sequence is TGTGCCAGCAGTTACCCCGTTCGGGAGGGCTACACCTTC.

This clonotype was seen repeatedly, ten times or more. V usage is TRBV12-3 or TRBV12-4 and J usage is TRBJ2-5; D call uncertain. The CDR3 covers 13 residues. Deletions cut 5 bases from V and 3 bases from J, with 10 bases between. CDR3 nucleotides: TGTGCCAGCAGTAACTCGGGCAAAGAGACCCAGTACTTC. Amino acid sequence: CASSNSGKETQYF.

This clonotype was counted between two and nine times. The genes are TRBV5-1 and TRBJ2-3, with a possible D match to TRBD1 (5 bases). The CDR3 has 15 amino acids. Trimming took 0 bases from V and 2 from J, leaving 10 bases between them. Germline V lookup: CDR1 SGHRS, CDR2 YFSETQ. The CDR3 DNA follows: TGCGCCAGCAGCTTGGAATCCAGGGCCACAGATACGCAGTATTTT. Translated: CASSLESRATDTQYF.

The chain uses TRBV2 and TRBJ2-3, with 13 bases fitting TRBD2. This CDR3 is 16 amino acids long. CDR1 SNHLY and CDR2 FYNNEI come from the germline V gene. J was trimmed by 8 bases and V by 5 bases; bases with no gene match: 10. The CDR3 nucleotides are TGTGCCAGCAGTCACGTGAGGACTAGCGGGGGAGCTACGCAGTATTTT. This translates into CASSHVRTSGGATQYF.

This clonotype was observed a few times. CDR3 bases: TGCGCCAGCAGATCGGACGGGACCTACGAGCAGTACTTC. Protein sequence: CASRSDGTYEQYF. The chain uses TRBV5-1 and TRBJ2-7; D might be TRBD2 (5 bases). The V end lost 5 bases, the J end lost 2 bases, and 11 bases lay between the germline ends. This CDR3 is built from 13 residues. From germline, CDR1 is SGHRS and CDR2 YFSETQ. The full variable domain, in which reference TRBV5-1 and TRBJ2-7 provide the parts outside the CDR3, is KAGVTQTPRYLIKTRGQQVTLSCSPISGHRSVSWYQQTPGQGLQFLFEYFSETQRNKGNFPGRFSGRQFSNSRSEMNVSTLELGDSALYLCASRSDGTYEQYFGPGTRLTVT.

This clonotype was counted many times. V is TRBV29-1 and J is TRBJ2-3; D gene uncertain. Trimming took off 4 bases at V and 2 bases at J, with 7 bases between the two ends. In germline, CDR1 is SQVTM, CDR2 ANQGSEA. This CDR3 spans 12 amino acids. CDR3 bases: TGCAGCGTTGGGGCAGTCACAGATACGCAGTATTTT. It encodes CSVGAVTDTQYF.

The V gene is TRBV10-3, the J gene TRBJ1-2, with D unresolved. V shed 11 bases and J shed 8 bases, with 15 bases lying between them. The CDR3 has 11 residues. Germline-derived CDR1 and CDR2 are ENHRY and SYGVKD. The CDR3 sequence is CASSEVDGYTF. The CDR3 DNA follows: TGTGCCTCATCTGAGGTTGACGGCTACACCTTC.

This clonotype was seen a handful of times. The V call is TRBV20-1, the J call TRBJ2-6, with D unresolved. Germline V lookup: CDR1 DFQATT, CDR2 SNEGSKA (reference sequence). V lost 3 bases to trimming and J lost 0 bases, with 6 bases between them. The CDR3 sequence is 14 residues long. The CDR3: CSASQNSGANVLTF. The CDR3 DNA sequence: TGCAGTGCTAGCCAAAACTCTGGGGCCAACGTCCTGACTTTC.

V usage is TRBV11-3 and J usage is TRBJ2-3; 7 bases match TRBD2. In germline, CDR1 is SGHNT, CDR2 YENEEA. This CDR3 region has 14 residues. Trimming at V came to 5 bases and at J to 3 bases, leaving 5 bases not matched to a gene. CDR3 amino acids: CASSGGEATDTQYF. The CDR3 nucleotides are TGTGCCAGCAGCGGGGGGGAAGCGACAGATACGCAGTATTTT. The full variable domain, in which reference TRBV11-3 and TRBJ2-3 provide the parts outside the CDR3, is EAGVVQSPRYKIIEKKQPVAFWCNPISGHNTLYWYLQNLGQGPELLIRYENEEAVDDSQLPKDRFSAERLKGVDSTLKIQPAELGDSAVYLCASSGGEATDTQYFGPGTRLTVL.

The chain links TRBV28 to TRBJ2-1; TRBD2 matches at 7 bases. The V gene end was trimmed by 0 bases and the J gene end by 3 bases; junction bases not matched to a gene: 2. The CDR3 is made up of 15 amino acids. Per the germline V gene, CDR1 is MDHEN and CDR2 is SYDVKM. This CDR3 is CASSLWGGGYNEQFF. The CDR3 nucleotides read TGTGCCAGCAGTTTATGGGGCGGGGGCTACAATGAGCAGTTCTTC.

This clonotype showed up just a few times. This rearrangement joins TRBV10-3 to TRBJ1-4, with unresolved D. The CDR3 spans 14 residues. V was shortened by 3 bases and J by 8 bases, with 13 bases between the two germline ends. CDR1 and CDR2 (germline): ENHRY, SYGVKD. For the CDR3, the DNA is TGTGCCATCAGTGACCCGCACCGGCAGGAAAAACTGTTTTTT. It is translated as CAISDPHRQEKLFF.

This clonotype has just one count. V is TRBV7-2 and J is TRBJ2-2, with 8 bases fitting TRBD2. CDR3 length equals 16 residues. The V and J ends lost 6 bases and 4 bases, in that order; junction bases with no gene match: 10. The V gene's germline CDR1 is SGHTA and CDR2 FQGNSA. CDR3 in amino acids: CASSPVGTRTTGELFF. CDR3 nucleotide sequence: TGTGCCAGCAGTCCTGTGGGGACTAGGACCACCGGGGAGCTGTTTTTT.